This T cell receptor (beta chain) originates from a study of immune evolution from preneoplasia to lung adenocarcinoma. Study details: HLA loss of heterozygosity: roughly 7.5% AIS, around 16% MIA, about 32% ADC, none AAH.

Profiled with immunoSEQ multiplex PCR; TCRdb holds only in-frame clones, not every one. The repertoire consists of 2,500 to 3,000 clones, with around 84% occurring once and the leading ten covering about 5%. Study conclusions and caveats: From normal lung to invasive adenocarcinoma, top clone frequencies appeared to decrease. Later-stage lesions appeared to have more T cells, more diversity, less clonality.

Nucleic acids came from premalignant or tumor cells enriched by macro-dissection. Germline V gives CDR1 SGHRS, CDR2 YFSETQ. The CDR3 contains 16 residues. Trimming removed 0 bases at V and 0 bases at J, with 12 bases between. This clone appeared a few times. What it binds is unknown. The chain recombines TRBV5-1 with TRBJ1-1; D unclear. The sample comprised FFPE invasive lung adenocarcinoma tissue. The sequence came from a person between 65 and 79 years old with invasive lung adenocarcinoma. CDR3 DNA sequence: TGCGCCAGCAGCTTGGATTTGTTCAGATTGAACACTGAAGCTTTCTTT. Protein: CASSLDLFRLNTEAFF.